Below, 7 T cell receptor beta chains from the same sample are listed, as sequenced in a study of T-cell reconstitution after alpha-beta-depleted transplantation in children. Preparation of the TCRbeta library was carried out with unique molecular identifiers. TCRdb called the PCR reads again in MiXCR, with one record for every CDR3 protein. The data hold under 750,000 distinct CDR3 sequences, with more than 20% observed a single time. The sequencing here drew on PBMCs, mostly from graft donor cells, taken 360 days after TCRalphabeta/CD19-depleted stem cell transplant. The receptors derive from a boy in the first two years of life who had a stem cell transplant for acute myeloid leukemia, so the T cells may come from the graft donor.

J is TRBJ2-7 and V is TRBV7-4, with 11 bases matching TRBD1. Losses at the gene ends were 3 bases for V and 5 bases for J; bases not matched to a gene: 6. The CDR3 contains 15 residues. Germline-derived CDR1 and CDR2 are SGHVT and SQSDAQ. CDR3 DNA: TGTGCCAGCAGCTTCTCGGGACAGGGGGTGAACGAGCAGTACTTC. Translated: CASSFSGQGVNEQYF.

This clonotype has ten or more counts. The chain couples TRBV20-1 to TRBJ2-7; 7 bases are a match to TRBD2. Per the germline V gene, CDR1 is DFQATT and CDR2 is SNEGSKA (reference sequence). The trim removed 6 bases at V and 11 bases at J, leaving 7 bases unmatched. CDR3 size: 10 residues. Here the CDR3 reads CSATGLHEYV. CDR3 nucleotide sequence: TGCAGTGCAACGGGACTACACGAGTACGTC.

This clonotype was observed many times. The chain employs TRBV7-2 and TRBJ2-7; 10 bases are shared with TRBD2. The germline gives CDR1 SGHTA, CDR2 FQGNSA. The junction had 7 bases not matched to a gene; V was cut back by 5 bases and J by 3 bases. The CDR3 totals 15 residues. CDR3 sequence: CASSPAGGKDYEQYF. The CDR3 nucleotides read TGTGCCAGCAGCCCAGCGGGGGGGAAGGACTACGAGCAGTACTTC. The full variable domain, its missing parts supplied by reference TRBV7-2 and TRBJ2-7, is GAGVSQSPSNKVTEKGKDVELRCDPISGHTALYWYRQSLGQGLEFLIYFQGNSAPDKSGLPSDRFSAERTGGSVSTLTIQRTQQEDSAVYLCASSPAGGKDYEQYFGPGTRLTVT.

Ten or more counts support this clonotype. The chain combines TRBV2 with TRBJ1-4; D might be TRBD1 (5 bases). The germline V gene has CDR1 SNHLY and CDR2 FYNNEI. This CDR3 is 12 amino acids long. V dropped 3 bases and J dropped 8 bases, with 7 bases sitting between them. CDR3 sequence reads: CASSDDSEKLFF. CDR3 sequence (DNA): TGTGCCAGCAGTGACGACAGCGAAAAACTGTTTTTT.

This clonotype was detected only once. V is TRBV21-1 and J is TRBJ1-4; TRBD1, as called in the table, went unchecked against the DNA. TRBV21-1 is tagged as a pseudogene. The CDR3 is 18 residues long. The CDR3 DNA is TGTGCCAGCGCTAATGGGGCCTACTCTATGATATCGTATGAAAAACTGTTTTTT. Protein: CASANGAYSMISYEKLFF.

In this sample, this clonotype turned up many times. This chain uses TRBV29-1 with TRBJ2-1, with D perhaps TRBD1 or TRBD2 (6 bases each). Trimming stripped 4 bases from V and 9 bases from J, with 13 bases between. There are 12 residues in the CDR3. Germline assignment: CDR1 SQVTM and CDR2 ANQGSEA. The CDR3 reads CSVGGAGIEQFF. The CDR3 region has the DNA TGCAGCGTTGGGGGGGCGGGGATTGAGCAGTTCTTC.

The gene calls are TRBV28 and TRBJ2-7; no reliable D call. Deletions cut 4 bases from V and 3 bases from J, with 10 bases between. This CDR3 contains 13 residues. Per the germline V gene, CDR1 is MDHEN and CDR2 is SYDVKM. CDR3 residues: CASSSLDGYEQYV. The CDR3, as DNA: TGTGCCAGCAGTTCCTTGGACGGCTACGAGCAGTACGTC.